These 32 T cell receptor beta chains were sequenced from one sample in a study of cytomegalovirus exposure and HLA in healthy donors. Vbeta (60) and Jbeta (13) primers were used in the PCR. Clones were read by immunoSEQ multiplex PCR, and TCRdb kept only the in-frame ones, dropping some. The table lists about 160,000 clones, roughly 82% of them singletons. The material sequenced was PBMCs. The receptor set was obtained from a man aged 50 to 59 in good health and CMV-seropositive.

The chain couples TRBV10-3 to TRBJ2-7; maybe TRBD2 (5 bases). Germline CDR1 and CDR2: ENHRY and SYGVKD. With 3 bases removed from V and 1 base from J, the gap between germline ends came to 13 bases. There are 15 residues in the CDR3. The CDR3 DNA reads TGTGCCATCAGTGAAGGGTTAGCGCGATCCTACGAGCAGTACTTC. This sequence encodes CAISEGLARSYEQYF.

This chain connects TRBV27 to TRBJ2-7; 12 bases match TRBD2. CDR3 length equals 15 residues. CDR1 MNHEY and CDR2 SMNVEV come from the germline V gene (reference sequence). With 6 bases clipped from V and 3 bases from J, the junction kept 6 bases outside the gene matches. CDR3 in amino acids: CASRPQTSGSYEQYF. The CDR3 bases are TGTGCCAGCAGACCTCAGACTAGCGGGAGCTACGAGCAGTACTTC.

The CDR3 bases are TGTGCCAGCAGTTACTCGAATAGAAATCCGGAGCAGTACTTC. Amino acid sequence: CASSYSNRNPEQYF. The chain uses TRBV6-5 and TRBJ2-7, with D hard to call. CDR1 and CDR2 (germline): MNHEY, SVGAGI. This CDR3 is built from 14 residues. Trimming left V 0 bases short and J 7 bases short, with 13 bases between.

The J gene is TRBJ2-1, the V gene TRBV27; a weak D match, TRBD2 (5 bases). V dropped 3 bases and J dropped 7 bases, with 10 bases sitting between them. There are 13 residues in the CDR3. From germline, CDR1 is MNHEY and CDR2 SMNVEV (reference sequence). The CDR3 region has the DNA TGTGCCAGCAGTTTCGTCGGGGAAAATGAGCAGTTCTTC. As protein: CASSFVGENEQFF.

This sequence joins TRBV4-2 and TRBJ2-2; TRBD2 agrees at 9 bases. Germline V gene sequence: CDR1 LGHNA, CDR2 YNFKEQ. CDR3 length: 17 residues. The V segment lost 0 bases and the J segment 4 bases; nucleotides outside the gene matches: 6. This chain's CDR3 is CASSQDQAGGSTGELFF. The CDR3 nucleotides read TGTGCCAGCAGCCAAGATCAAGCGGGGGGTAGCACCGGGGAGCTGTTTTTT.

About this clone: Compared with germline, one end of the junction differs, possibly owing to a read error. V gene TRBV12-5 combines with J gene TRBJ2-7, with 7 bases aligning to TRBD2. Germline loops: CDR1 LGHNT, CDR2 FRNRAP. This CDR3 is 16 amino acids long. The CDR3 coding sequence is TGTGCTAGTGGTCCCCGAAGACAGACTAGCTCCCACGAGCAGTACTTC. Amino acids: CASGPRRQTSSHEQYF.

V is TRBV9 and J is TRBJ2-7, with 7 bases fitting TRBD2. Germline V CDR1 and CDR2: SGDLS, YYNGEE. Germline trimming cut 3 bases from V and 6 bases from J; bases unmatched to any gene: 6. CDR3 length: 13 residues. This CDR3 reads CASSESGIGEQYF. DNA of the CDR3: TGTGCCAGCAGCGAGAGCGGGATAGGCGAGCAGTACTTC.

The chain is built from TRBV29-1 and TRBJ2-7; 8 nucleotides match TRBD2. Germline lookup yields CDR1 SQVTM and CDR2 ANQGSEA. This CDR3 spans 14 amino acids. V lost 4 bases and J lost 2; bases outside the gene matches: 7. As DNA, the CDR3 is TGCAGCGTTGTCCTAGCGGGCCGCACCTACGAGCAGTACTTC. This codes for CSVVLAGRTYEQYF.

CDR3 in amino acids: CSLGGKDSTGELFF. The CDR3 nucleotides are TGTTCACTGGGGGGAAAGGATAGCACCGGGGAGCTGTTTTTT. This chain links TRBV21-1 with TRBJ2-2; the table's D call, TRBD2, has no DNA check behind it. TRBV21-1 is a pseudogene. This CDR3 is built from 14 residues.

The gene calls are TRBV4-1 and TRBJ1-5; TRBD1 agrees at 8 bases. V shed 0 bases, J shed 1 base, and the junction held 8 bases outside the gene matches. The germline V gene has CDR1 MGHRA and CDR2 YSYEKL. The CDR3 runs to 18 residues. CDR3 bases: TGCGCCAGCAGCCAAGAATACAGGGGGGGACTAAGCAATCAGCCCCAGCATTTT. Residues: CASSQEYRGGLSNQPQHF.

The chain uses TRBV7-9 and TRBJ2-1; no firm D call. Trimming took 1 base from V and 6 from J, leaving 10 bases between them. The CDR3 loop spans 14 amino acids. The germline CDR1 and CDR2 sequences are SEHNR and FQNEAQ (reference sequence). CDR3 region: CASSLGSMSNEQFF. The CDR3 DNA follows: TGTGCCAGCAGCTTAGGGTCTATGTCCAATGAGCAGTTCTTC.

This clone was counted a few times. The gene calls are TRBV15 and TRBJ2-7, with D tentatively TRBD1 (5 bases). The V gene lost 8 bases and the J gene lost 1 base, with 12 bases spanning the gap. CDR1 is LNHNV, CDR2 YYDKDF, per germline (reference sequence). The length of the CDR3 is 13 residues. CDR3 coding DNA: TGTGCCACCCGAGGATCAGGGTCCTACGAGCAGTACTTC. It specifies CATRGSGSYEQYF.

The chain links TRBV5-1 to TRBJ2-1; 10 positions match TRBD2. The CDR3 contains 16 residues. V lost 0 bases, J lost 4 bases, and 4 bases stayed unmatched. Per the germline V gene, CDR1 is SGHRS and CDR2 is YFSETQ. Here the CDR3 reads CASSLVVTSGYNEQFF. CDR3 DNA: TGCGCCAGCAGCTTGGTGGTGACTAGCGGGTACAATGAGCAGTTCTTC.

The chain couples TRBV2 to TRBJ2-2; 12 bases align to TRBD2. This CDR3 is 19 amino acids long. From germline, CDR1 is SNHLY and CDR2 FYNNEI. Trimming took 1 base from V and 0 from J; bases not matched to a gene: 6. This chain's CDR3 is CASSEVETSGGPNTGELFF. The CDR3 DNA reads TGTGCCAGCAGTGAAGTGGAGACTAGCGGGGGACCGAACACCGGGGAGCTGTTTTTT.

CDR3 nucleotides: TGTGCCAGCAGTCTGGGACAGGGTGGAGATACGCAGTATTTT. This gives the protein CASSLGQGGDTQYF. J is TRBJ2-3 and V is TRBV28, with TRBD1 matching 9 bases. The V segment lost 5 bases and the J segment 5 bases; nucleotides outside the gene matches: 5. Germline CDR1 reads MDHEN; CDR2 reads SYDVKM. This CDR3 is built from 14 residues.

The V call is TRBV5-1, the J call TRBJ1-1; D call uncertain. Trimming stripped 2 bases from V and 2 bases from J, with 10 bases between. The germline gives CDR1 SGHRS, CDR2 YFSETQ. This CDR3 has 14 residues. The CDR3 protein is CASSFYSLNTEAFF. CDR3 DNA sequence: TGCGCCAGCAGCTTTTACAGCCTTAACACTGAAGCTTTCTTT.

The J gene is TRBJ2-7, the V gene TRBV7-9; 9 bases map to TRBD1. The CDR3 spans 17 residues. From germline, CDR1 is SEHNR and CDR2 FQNEAQ (reference sequence). V lost 4 bases to trimming and J lost 0 bases; unmatched junction nucleotides: 10. DNA for the CDR3: TGTGCCAGCAGCTCAAACCGCGGGACAGGGACCTCCTACGAGCAGTACTTC. It is translated as CASSSNRGTGTSYEQYF.

The chain carries TRBV5-5 and TRBJ2-7; D is uncertain. The V gene's germline CDR1 is SGHKS and CDR2 YYEKEE (reference sequence). The CDR3 is 13 amino acids. The V end was cut by 2 bases, the J end by 0 bases, with 6 bases between. CDR3 sequence reads: CASSFGYSYEQYF. CDR3 nucleotide sequence: TGTGCCAGCAGCTTCGGGTACTCCTACGAGCAGTACTTC.

The V and J genes are TRBV2 and TRBJ1-1, with unresolved D. The V end was cut by 6 bases, the J end by 0 bases, with 11 bases between. CDR1 and CDR2 from the germline V gene are SNHLY and FYNNEI. This CDR3 has 14 residues. Here the CDR3 DNA reads TGTGCCAGCAGGGAGGAGGGTGTGAACACTGAAGCTTTCTTT. Protein sequence: CASREEGVNTEAFF.

This clone has only a few counts. The chain combines TRBV5-1 with TRBJ2-7, with 10 bases matching TRBD1. The CDR3 is made up of 14 amino acids. Germline CDR1 is SGHRS and CDR2 is YFSETQ. The V segment lost 4 bases and the J segment 3 bases; nucleotides outside the gene matches: 4. CDR3 coding DNA: TGCGCCAGCAGCCGGGACAGGGGAGGCTACGAGCAGTACTTC. It is translated as CASSRDRGGYEQYF. Full variable domain (remainder filled in from reference TRBV5-1 and TRBJ2-7): KAGVTQTPRYLIKTRGQQVTLSCSPISGHRSVSWYQQTPGQGLQFLFEYFSETQRNKGNFPGRFSGRQFSNSRSEMNVSTLELGDSALYLCASSRDRGGYEQYFGPGTRLTVT.

The count of this clone is one. The gene calls are TRBV6-6 and TRBJ1-5, with TRBD1 matching over 8 bases. The CDR3 is 16 amino acids. Trimming removed 2 bases from V and 3 bases from J; junction bases left unmatched: 6. In germline, CDR1 is MNHNY, CDR2 SVGAGI (reference sequence). CDR3 bases: TGTGCCAGCAGTTACCATGGGGGACAGGACAATCAGCCCCAGCATTTT. Amino acids: CASSYHGGQDNQPQHF.

This clone showed up just once. The V gene is TRBV18, the J gene TRBJ2-7, with 7 bases aligning to TRBD2. This CDR3 spans 14 amino acids. J was trimmed by 3 bases and V by 3 bases; bases with no gene match: 5. Per germline, CDR1 KGHSH and CDR2 LQKENI. CDR3 sequence reads: CASSPGLIGYEQYF. For the CDR3, the DNA is TGTGCCAGCTCACCGGGACTAATCGGCTACGAGCAGTACTTC.

This chain connects TRBV28 to TRBJ1-2; the D gene is possibly TRBD1 (5 bases). Germline V gene lookup returns CDR1 MDHEN and CDR2 SYDVKM. This CDR3 has 15 amino acids. Trimming removed 6 bases at V and 5 bases at J, with 19 bases between. CDR3 amino acids: CASSPRATVFYGYTF. The DNA of the CDR3 is TGTGCCAGCAGCCCCCGGGCGACAGTCTTTTATGGCTACACCTTC.

This clone was recorded once. The chain has TRBV28 and TRBJ1-1; 8 bases agree with TRBD1. Germline V gives CDR1 MDHEN, CDR2 SYDVKM. The trim removed 6 bases at V and 1 base at J, leaving 10 bases unmatched. The CDR3 consists of 16 residues. CDR3 residues: CASRPGQGRGNTEAFF. CDR3 sequence (DNA): TGTGCCAGCAGACCCGGACAGGGTCGAGGGAACACTGAAGCTTTCTTT.

Only a few counts were recorded for this clone. This sequence joins TRBV27 and TRBJ1-1, with D perhaps matching TRBD1 (6 bases). This CDR3 has 15 amino acids. Trimming shortened V by 7 bases and J by 0 bases, and 15 bases separated the two germline ends. Germline CDR1 reads MNHEY; CDR2 reads SMNVEV (reference sequence). CDR3 protein: CASTTGLLMNTEAFF. As DNA, the CDR3 is TGTGCCAGCACGACAGGCCTCCTCATGAACACTGAAGCTTTCTTT.

V usage is TRBV30 and J usage is TRBJ2-7; tentative D call: TRBD2 (5 bases). Deletions cut 4 bases from V and 0 bases from J, with 10 bases between. The CDR3 loop spans 13 amino acids. Germline assignment: CDR1 GTSNPN and CDR2 SVGIG (reference sequence). The DNA of the CDR3 is TGTGCCTGGATTAGCGTCGGCTCCTACGAGCAGTACTTC. Protein product: CAWISVGSYEQYF.

V usage is TRBV7-9 and J usage is TRBJ1-6; D is possibly TRBD1 (6 bases). CDR1 SEHNR and CDR2 FQNEAQ come from the germline V gene (reference sequence). With 5 bases removed from V and 4 bases from J, the gap between germline ends came to 12 bases. The CDR3 runs 15 residues. CDR3 sequence reads: CASSPTGMYNSPLHF. The CDR3 DNA reads TGTGCCAGCAGCCCTACAGGGATGTATAATTCACCCCTCCACTTT.

V usage is TRBV2 and J usage is TRBJ1-4; possibly TRBD1 for D (5 bases). The germline V and J ends were trimmed by 4 bases and 7 bases, with 10 bases remaining between them. CDR3 size: 13 residues. Germline V gives CDR1 SNHLY, CDR2 FYNNEI. The CDR3 region is CASSVKRGEKLFF. The CDR3 bases are TGTGCCAGCAGTGTGAAAAGGGGTGAAAAACTGTTTTTT.

The gene calls are TRBV4-3 and TRBJ1-1; D is possibly TRBD1 (5 bases). CDR1 is LGHNA, CDR2 YSLEER, per germline. V was trimmed by 5 bases and J by 3 bases, leaving 13 bases between them. The CDR3 covers 14 residues. CDR3 region: CASSFNRGDTEAFF. The DNA of the CDR3 is TGCGCCAGCAGCTTTAATCGGGGGGACACTGAAGCTTTCTTT.

The chain couples TRBV11-2 to TRBJ2-3, with TRBD2 matching 10 bases. CDR1 SGHAT and CDR2 FQNNGV come from the germline V gene. The junction had 12 bases not matched to a gene; V was cut back by 0 bases and J by 3 bases. There are 19 residues in the CDR3. The CDR3 bases are TGTGCCAGCAGCTTAGATCGGGGGGTAGCGGGGGGCAAAACAGATACGCAGTATTTT. It yields the protein CASSLDRGVAGGKTDTQYF.

The gene calls are TRBV28 and TRBJ2-3, with 9 bases fitting TRBD2. Germline lookup yields CDR1 MDHEN and CDR2 SYDVKM. With 3 bases clipped from V and 1 base from J, the junction kept 2 bases outside the gene matches. This CDR3 region has 15 residues. The CDR3 spells CASSFLAGGTDTQYF. In DNA, the CDR3 is TGTGCCAGCAGTTTTTTAGCGGGGGGCACAGATACGCAGTATTTT.

The CDR3 DNA reads TGTGCCAGCAGCTTAAGTAATACTAGCGGGAGCACAGATACGCAGTATTTT. It encodes CASSLSNTSGSTDTQYF. The chain joins TRBV7-3 to TRBJ2-3, with 9 nucleotides matching TRBD2. V was pared by 1 base and J by 0 bases, with 5 bases of the junction left unmatched. This CDR3 is built from 17 residues. Per the germline V gene, CDR1 is SGHTA and CDR2 is FQGTGA.